This TCR beta chain was profiled in a study of OX40 agonist ivuxolimab in advanced cancers. Study-level background: It was ivuxolimab, an agonistic anti-OX40 (CD134) antibody, that patients were treated with.

Method: immunoSEQ multiplex PCR; TCRdb's copy keeps in-frame clones and lacks some. The data contain fewer than 30,000 clones, approximately 90% of them singletons. General observations from the study: CD8+ T cells showed, on average, more clonal expansion than CD4+ cells. CD4+ and CD8+ T cells in blood underwent clonal expansion by week 6 at 0.1 to 3.0 mg/kg.

For this clone: No antigen is known for it.

Looked up from germline, CDR1 is LGHNA and CDR2 is YSLEER. V shed 2 bases, J shed 1 base, and the junction held 4 bases outside the gene matches. This CDR3 region has 15 residues. The chain uses TRBV4-3 and TRBJ1-1; 7 nucleotides line up with TRBD1. The sequenced sample was CD4+ or CD8+ T cells sorted from blood, obtained in a trial of the OX40 agonist ivuxolimab. The source is an adult with an advanced solid tumor such as melanoma, head and neck, liver or kidney cancer. Here the CDR3 reads CASSQLTGANTEAFF. Here the CDR3 DNA reads TGCGCCAGCAGCCAACTTACAGGGGCGAACACTGAAGCTTTCTTT.